One and the same sample provided the 30 T cell receptor beta chains below, sequenced in a study of high-grade serous ovarian cancer treatment subgroups. Tumor samples were obtained before definitive surgery or chemotherapy. This table comes from immunoSEQ multiplex PCR, and its TCRdb copy is limited to in-frame clones, with some not included. Of roughly 8,000 clones detected, 72% appear once; the ten largest clones hold 5.8%. Sequencing used tumor tissue. These receptors were collected from a human donor with high-grade serous ovarian cancer.

The chain's CDR3 is CASSPPGAPNEKLFF. As DNA, the CDR3 is TGTGCCAGCAGCCCGCCGGGAGCCCCTAATGAAAAACTGTTTTTT. The rearrangement links TRBV7-9 to TRBJ1-4; no reliable D call. Germline V gives CDR1 SEHNR, CDR2 FQNEAQ (reference sequence). This CDR3 is 15 amino acids long. Trimming stripped 5 bases from V and 3 bases from J, with 13 bases between.

Only a few counts were recorded for this clone. The chain recombines TRBV28 with TRBJ1-2; D remains ambiguous. The CDR3 has 13 amino acids. V was cut by 4 bases and J by 4 bases, with 10 bases left in between. The germline gives CDR1 MDHEN, CDR2 SYDVKM. In DNA, the CDR3 is TGTGCCAGCAGTTCAAGGTCTCGCTATGGCTACACCTTC. It encodes CASSSRSRYGYTF.

The V and J genes are TRBV12-2 and TRBJ2-1; the tabulated D call, TRBD2, remains unverified against the DNA. TRBV12-2 constitutes a pseudogene. The CDR3 length is 16 residues. CDR3 sequence: CASRPLLAGRLNEQFF. DNA for the CDR3: TGTGCAAGTCGGCCTCTCCTAGCGGGTAGATTAAATGAGCAGTTCTTC.

A single count supports this clone. The gene calls are TRBV15 and TRBJ2-5; 8 positions agree with TRBD1. CDR1 and CDR2 from the germline V gene are LNHNV and YYDKDF (reference sequence). V lost 0 bases, J lost 5 bases, and 5 bases stayed unmatched. The CDR3 extends over 15 amino acids. CDR3 in amino acids: CATSRDLGQGETQYF. The DNA of the CDR3 is TGTGCCACCAGCAGAGATCTCGGACAGGGTGAGACCCAGTACTTC.

This clone has more than one count but fewer than ten. The chain employs TRBV7-9 and TRBJ1-2, with D tentatively TRBD1 (5 bases). This CDR3 is built from 15 residues. The germline CDR1 and CDR2 sequences are SEHNR and FQNEAQ (reference sequence). V was pared by 5 bases and J by 3 bases, with 16 bases between. CDR3 sequence (DNA): TGTGCCAGCAGCCCCATTAGGGGCTGGGACTATGGCTACACCTTC. This sequence encodes CASSPIRGWDYGYTF.

V and J are TRBV7-2 and TRBJ2-3; D is possibly TRBD1 (5 bases). From germline, CDR1 is SGHTA and CDR2 FQGNSA. V was cut by 5 bases and J by 0 bases, with 15 bases left in between. The CDR3 has 16 amino acids. The CDR3 reads CASSPRGYLSTDTQYF. The CDR3 nucleotides are TGTGCCAGCAGCCCTAGGGGCTATTTGAGCACAGATACGCAGTATTTT.

The CDR3 loop reads CSVEGTGNTEAFF. The CDR3 DNA reads as TGCAGCGTTGAAGGAACAGGGAACACTGAAGCTTTCTTT. V gene TRBV29-1 combines with J gene TRBJ1-1; D perhaps matches TRBD1 (5 bases). V dropped 1 base and J dropped 1 base, with 7 bases sitting between them. This CDR3 is 13 amino acids long. From germline, CDR1 is SQVTM and CDR2 ANQGSEA.

This chain joins TRBV30 and TRBJ2-5; D is unresolved. Germline lookup yields CDR1 GTSNPN and CDR2 SVGIG (reference sequence). Trimming cost V 0 bases and J 7 bases, with 12 bases left between them. The CDR3 totals 13 residues. The CDR3 DNA reads TGTGCCTGGAGTGTACTTACAACGGGGACCCAGTACTTC. This sequence encodes CAWSVLTTGTQYF.

The rearrangement links TRBV29-1 to TRBJ2-1; D not certain. Looked up from germline, CDR1 is SQVTM and CDR2 is ANQGSEA. This CDR3 region has 13 residues. Trimming took 3 bases from V and 2 from J, leaving 8 bases between them. The CDR3 nucleotides read TGCAGCGTTGACCGACAACCCTACAATGAGCAGTTCTTC. Protein product: CSVDRQPYNEQFF.

The chain recombines TRBV7-3 with TRBJ2-1; D uncertain. The length of the CDR3 is 14 residues. Trimming pared 5 bases from V and 5 bases from J, leaving 13 bases between. Germline V gene data show CDR1 as SGHTA and CDR2 as FQGTGA. CDR3 sequence (DNA): TGTGCCAGCAGCCCAGCCTTAGGTAACAATGAGCAGTTCTTC. This translates into CASSPALGNNEQFF. The variable domain in full, completed from reference TRBV7-3 and TRBJ2-1, reads GAGVSQTPSNKVTEKGKYVELRCDPISGHTALYWYRQSLGQGPEFLIYFQGTGAADDSGLPNDRFFAVRPEGSVSTLKIQRTERGDSAVYLCASSPALGNNEQFFGPGTRLTVL.

The V and J genes are TRBV18 and TRBJ2-5; 7 nucleotides match TRBD2. Per germline, CDR1 KGHSH and CDR2 LQKENI. J gave up 7 bases and V 1 base, and 9 bases lay outside the gene matches. This CDR3 region has 15 residues. The CDR3 reads CASSPQPTGEGTQYF. The DNA for the CDR3 is TGTGCCAGCTCACCACAACCCACCGGGGAGGGGACCCAGTACTTC.

This chain uses TRBV7-2 with TRBJ2-7; tentative D call: TRBD2 (6 bases). V gave up 2 bases and J gave up 7 bases, with 21 bases separating them. Per the germline V gene, CDR1 is SGHTA and CDR2 is FQGNSA. The CDR3 has 16 amino acids. As DNA, the CDR3 is TGTGCCAGCAGCTTACTCTTAGGTGGGAGGATGGGGGAGCAGTACTTC. This translates into CASSLLLGGRMGEQYF.

The chain uses TRBV19 and TRBJ2-3; D remains unclear. The CDR3 runs 13 residues. Germline V lookup: CDR1 LNHDA, CDR2 SQIVND (reference sequence). Deletions cut 3 bases from V and 2 bases from J, with 6 bases between. CDR3: CASSIPPTDTQYF. In nucleotides, the CDR3 is TGTGCCAGTAGTATCCCCCCCACAGATACGCAGTATTTT.

The chain has TRBV18 and TRBJ2-5; D ambiguous. Germline V gene lookup returns CDR1 KGHSH and CDR2 LQKENI. Deletions cut 2 bases from V and 3 bases from J, with 7 bases between. The CDR3 runs to 13 residues. The CDR3 DNA reads TGTGCCAGCTCACCAACGAAAGAAGAGACCCAGTACTTC. Its protein is CASSPTKEETQYF.

This clone was found once. V gene TRBV4-2 combines with J gene TRBJ2-7; D unclear. Trimming removed 4 bases from V and 0 bases from J, with 7 bases in between. Per the germline V gene, CDR1 is LGHNA and CDR2 is YNFKEQ. This CDR3 has 13 residues. The CDR3 DNA reads TGTGCCAGCAGCCCACGTAACTCCTACGAGCAGTACTTC. Protein product: CASSPRNSYEQYF.

The genes are TRBV9 and TRBJ2-2; 10 nucleotides agree with TRBD2. CDR3 length equals 18 residues. Per the germline V gene, CDR1 is SGDLS and CDR2 is YYNGEE. J was trimmed by 1 base and V by 3 bases; bases with no gene match: 9. The CDR3 DNA sequence: TGTGCCAGCAGCGCCCAAGGTAGGACTAGCGGGAACACCGGGGAGCTGTTTTTT. Its translation is CASSAQGRTSGNTGELFF.

This rearrangement joins TRBV5-6 to TRBJ1-3, with a tentative D call TRBD1 (6 bases). Between the trimmed V and J ends, which lost 0 bases and 0 bases, there was a span of 10 bases. From germline, CDR1 is SGHDT and CDR2 YYEEEE. This CDR3 region has 16 residues. In nucleotides, the CDR3 is TGTGCCAGCAGCTTGGACAGGGTTGCCTCTGGAAACACCATATATTTT. Translated, it gives CASSLDRVASGNTIYF.

This rearrangement joins TRBV27 to TRBJ2-1, with unresolved D. The CDR3 sequence is 14 residues long. CDR1 is MNHEY and CDR2 is SMNVEV in the germline V gene (reference sequence). V was shortened by 2 bases and J by 8 bases, with 13 bases between the two germline ends. The CDR3 loop is CASSLRWGTDEQFF. The CDR3 region has the DNA TGTGCCAGCAGTTTACGCTGGGGTACCGATGAGCAGTTCTTC.

The rearrangement joins TRBV28 to TRBJ2-1; no firm D call. CDR1 and CDR2 from the germline V gene are MDHEN and SYDVKM. V was trimmed by 8 bases and J by 0 bases, leaving 11 bases between them. CDR3 length: 14 residues. CDR3: CASLGRSSYNEQFF. The CDR3 DNA follows: TGTGCCAGCCTTGGACGGAGCTCCTACAATGAGCAGTTCTTC.

V is TRBV28 and J is TRBJ1-2; D remains ambiguous. The ends were cut back, 2 bases at V and 2 bases at J, with 0 bases in the middle. This CDR3 contains 11 residues. Germline V gives CDR1 MDHEN, CDR2 SYDVKM. CDR3 sequence (DNA): TGTGCCAGCAGTTTAAACTATGGCTACACCTTC. Encoded protein: CASSLNYGYTF.

This clone was counted between two and nine times. This rearrangement joins TRBV28 to TRBJ2-3; tentatively, D is TRBD2 (6 bases). Germline-derived CDR1 and CDR2 are MDHEN and SYDVKM. The CDR3 loop spans 12 amino acids. The germline V and J ends were trimmed by 2 bases and 8 bases, with 8 bases remaining between them. The CDR3 is CASSLRAGTQYF. For the CDR3, the DNA is TGTGCCAGCAGTTTACGAGCGGGTACGCAGTATTTT.

This chain joins TRBV19 and TRBJ1-3, with D unclear. The CDR3 sequence is 14 residues long. The germline V gene encodes CDR1 LNHDA and CDR2 SQIVND (reference sequence). Deletions cut 3 bases from V and 3 bases from J, with 9 bases between. The CDR3: CASSMKAYGNTIYF. CDR3 nucleotides: TGTGCCAGTAGTATGAAGGCCTATGGAAACACCATATATTTT.

The J gene is TRBJ2-1, the V gene TRBV16, with 16 bases matching TRBD2. CDR3 length: 15 residues. CDR1 and CDR2 from the germline V gene are KGHSY and FQNENV. V dropped 4 bases and J dropped 10; count of bases not matched to a gene: 4. CDR3 bases: TGTGCCAGCAGCCCGGGACTAGCGGGAGGGGACGAGCAGTTCTTC. Translation gives CASSPGLAGGDEQFF.

This clone appeared a few times. The J gene is TRBJ2-1, the V gene TRBV9; 8 positions agree with TRBD2. The V and J ends lost 4 bases and 7 bases, in that order; junction bases with no gene match: 10. CDR1 is SGDLS and CDR2 is YYNGEE in the germline V gene. The CDR3 is 15 residues long. The chain's CDR3 is CASSPRAGVLNEQFF. Written as DNA, the CDR3 is TGTGCCAGCAGCCCTCGAGCGGGAGTCTTAAATGAGCAGTTCTTC.

The CDR3 DNA follows: TGTGCCAGCAGCTTAGACAGGGATCGACTGTTTTTT. Protein product: CASSLDRDRLFF. The rearrangement uses TRBV11-3 and TRBJ1-4; TRBD1 might be the D (5 bases). From germline, CDR1 is SGHNT and CDR2 YENEEA. The V end was cut by 0 bases, the J end by 13 bases, with 9 bases between. CDR3 size: 12 residues.

The chain has TRBV27 and TRBJ2-3; 10 nucleotides line up with TRBD2. The V segment lost 0 bases and the J segment 2 bases; nucleotides outside the gene matches: 5. Germline V gene lookup returns CDR1 MNHEY and CDR2 SMNVEV (reference sequence). The CDR3 has 17 amino acids. CDR3 DNA sequence: TGTGCCAGCAGTTTATCGGTCCTAGCGGGAGTCACAGATACGCAGTATTTT. It encodes CASSLSVLAGVTDTQYF.

By share, this clone counts as medium-sized (0.01 to 0.1%). The V and J genes are TRBV7-6 and TRBJ1-1; weak D call: TRBD1 (6 bases). Trimming took 1 base from V and 4 from J, leaving 13 bases between them. Germline CDR1 and CDR2: SGHVS and FNYEAQ. This CDR3 spans 15 amino acids. The CDR3 region is CASSLGWGLSTEAFF. CDR3 nucleotide sequence: TGTGCCAGCAGCTTAGGGTGGGGGCTGAGCACTGAAGCTTTCTTT.

The chain combines TRBV5-1 with TRBJ2-6; the D gene is possibly TRBD1 (6 bases). The germline V and J ends were trimmed by 1 base and 0 bases, with 14 bases remaining between them. In germline, CDR1 is SGHRS, CDR2 YFSETQ. The CDR3 length is 18 residues. The CDR3 DNA reads as TGCGCCAGCAGCTTGTTGGGGCAGGGGAGCTCTGGGGCCAACGTCCTGACTTTC. As protein: CASSLLGQGSSGANVLTF.

This clone was seen just once. V gene TRBV5-8 combines with J gene TRBJ2-3; 12 bases match TRBD2. The germline CDR1 and CDR2 sequences are SGHTS and YDEGEE. V trimming: 0 bases; J trimming: 4 bases; junction bases outside the gene matches: 6. This CDR3 region has 17 residues. This CDR3 reads CASSLAGTSGSADTQYF. In DNA, the CDR3 is TGTGCCAGCAGCTTGGCCGGGACTAGCGGGTCGGCAGATACGCAGTATTTT.

This clone was picked up a small number of times. This CDR3 reads CAWVIEASSGYTF. The CDR3 bases are TGTGCCTGGGTAATAGAAGCCTCCTCTGGCTACACCTTC. This sequence joins TRBV30 and TRBJ1-2; D remains ambiguous. CDR3 length equals 13 residues. Deletions cut 5 bases from V and 7 bases from J, with 17 bases between. Germline V gene lookup returns CDR1 GTSNPN and CDR2 SVGIG (reference sequence).